The source of this TCR beta chain is a study of T cell repertoires in cytomegalovirus infection. TCRdb reanalysed the reads using MiXCR and keeps one entry per CDR3 protein. Of some 560,000 distinct CDR3 sequences in the sample, under 45% were seen once. In its sample, this clonotype was seen a few times. Its antigen is as yet unknown. The receptor was derived from a human donor in good health (CMV status not recorded). Some clones in this sample may be carry-over from other donors' samples. The sample here was cultured PBMCs, taken from culture after CMV antigen stimulation.

The CDR3 loop reads CASSQGLKGNYEQYF. The DNA for the CDR3 is TGTGCCAGCAGCCAAGGACTAAAGGGGAATTACGAGCAGTACTTC. The rearrangement uses TRBV4-2 and TRBJ2-7, with D tentatively TRBD1 or TRBD2 (5 bases each). Trimming removed 1 base from V and 4 bases from J, with 14 bases in between. This CDR3 has 15 residues. CDR1 is LGHNA, CDR2 YNFKEQ, per germline.